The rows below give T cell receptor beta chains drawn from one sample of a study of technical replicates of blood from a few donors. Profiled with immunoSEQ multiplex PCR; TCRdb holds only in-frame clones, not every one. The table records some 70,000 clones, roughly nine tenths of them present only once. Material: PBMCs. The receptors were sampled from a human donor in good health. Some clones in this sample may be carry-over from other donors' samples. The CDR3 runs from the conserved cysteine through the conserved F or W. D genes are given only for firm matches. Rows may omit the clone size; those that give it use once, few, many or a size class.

TGTGCCAGCAGCCAAGATAAGGATAGCCCGGTAACAGATACGCAGTATTTT CASSQDKDSPVTDTQYF TRBJ2-3 TRBV4-2 NA NA
TGTGCCAGCAGCCCCCGGGAGGGTGAAAAACTGTTTTTT CASSPREGEKLFF TRBJ1-4 TRBV7-6 NA NA
TGTGCCAGCAGCCAAGCGGGGGCCCCCTCAGATACGCAGTATTTT CASSQAGAPSDTQYF TRBJ2-3 TRBV16 NA NA
TGTGCCAGCAGCTGGGGCTCCGGGCCCCAAGAGACCCAGTACTTC CASSWGSGPQETQYF TRBJ2-5 TRBV5-6 NA NA
TGTGCCAGTAGTATAGAGTTCAGGCAGCCCCAGCATTTT CASSIEFRQPQHF TRBJ1-5 TRBV19 NA NA
TGTGCCAGCAGCTTAGAAGGGGATTGGAATGGCTACACCTTC CASSLEGDWNGYTF TRBJ1-2 TRBV7-2 NA NA
TGTGCCAGCAGCACCAACAGGGAGGGGAATTCACCCCTCCACTTT CASSTNREGNSPLHF TRBJ1-6 TRBV7-4 NA NA
TGTGCCAGCAGCTTAGTCCCGAGAGCCAATCAGCCCCAGCATTTT CASSLVPRANQPQHF TRBJ1-5 TRBV7-2 NA NA
TGTGCCAGCAGTGTTTACAGGGCAGAAAAACTGTTTTTT CASSVYRAEKLFF TRBJ1-4 TRBV6-1 NA NA
TGTGCCAGCAGCTTATCGCGGGATTCACCCCTCCACTTT CASSLSRDSPLHF TRBJ1-6 TRBV7-6 NA NA
TGTGCCAGCAGCCAAGCCAACTCCTACGAGCAGTACTTC CASSQANSYEQYF TRBJ2-7 TRBV14 NA NA
TGCAGCGTTGAAGTAAGCGAGGGACTGTTTCATGGCACTGAAGCTTTCTTT CSVEVSEGLFHGTEAFF TRBJ1-1 TRBV29-1 NA NA
TGTGCCAGCAGCCTGACAGGGGGCCTAGGAGAGACCCAGTACTTC CASSLTGGLGETQYF TRBJ2-5 TRBV7-3 TRBD1 NA
TGTGCCAGTAGTAGGGGGACTACCCTCCTTAATGAGCAGTTCTTC CASSRGTTLLNEQFF TRBJ2-1 TRBV19 TRBD2 NA
TGCAGCGTTGAAGGTGCGGCGGGAGTGCGGGAGACCCAGTACTTC CSVEGAAGVRETQYF TRBJ2-5 TRBV29-1 TRBD2 NA
TGTGCCAGCAGCCAGCGACTAGCCAATGAGCAGTTCTTC CASSQRLANEQFF TRBJ2-1 TRBV4-2 TRBD2 NA
TGCAGCGTTGGTCATGGAAGGGGGTCGAATGAGCAGTTCTTC CSVGHGRGSNEQFF TRBJ2-1 TRBV29-1 NA NA
TGTGCCAGCAGGTACACTGAACTAGCGGGAGGGCCGGTGAGCACAGATACGCAGTATTTT CASRYTELAGGPVSTDTQYF TRBJ2-3 TRBV2 TRBD2 NA
TGCGCCAGCAGCCACCCGGGACAGGGACTCAACGAGCAGTACTTC CASSHPGQGLNEQYF TRBJ2-7 TRBV4-1 TRBD1 NA
TGTGCCAGCAGGGACTCGAACAATGAGCAGTTCTTC CASRDSNNEQFF TRBJ2-1 TRBV11-2 NA NA
TGTGCCAGCAGCTTTAATGAACCAGGGGTAGCAGATACGCAGTATTTT CASSFNEPGVADTQYF TRBJ2-3 TRBV5-6 NA NA
TGTGCCAGCAGTTCCACAGGTTCCTACGAGCAGTACTTC CASSSTGSYEQYF TRBJ2-7 TRBV27 NA NA
TGTGCCAGCAGTTTAGTGGGGCCCTTAAGTTCTGGGGCCAACGTCCTGACTTTC CASSLVGPLSSGANVLTF TRBJ2-6 TRBV27 NA NA
TGTGCCAGCAGTTACGGGACACCGAACACTGAAGCTTTCTTT CASSYGTPNTEAFF TRBJ1-1 TRBV6-5 NA NA
TGTGCCAGTAGTATCCCCGCAGAAACCTATGGCTACACCTTC CASSIPAETYGYTF TRBJ1-2 TRBV19 NA NA
TGTGCCTGGAGTGTAGGGGGAACCGGAAACCGTCAGCCCCAGCATTTT CAWSVGGTGNRQPQHF TRBJ1-5 TRBV30 NA NA
TGCGCCAGCAGCCAAAATGGACAGGGGGCGATCTATGGCTACACCTTC CASSQNGQGAIYGYTF TRBJ1-2 TRBV4-3 TRBD1 NA
TGTGCCAGCAGGCTAAGAGCGGGAGGCGATACGCAGTATTTT CASRLRAGGDTQYF TRBJ2-3 TRBV7-8 TRBD2 NA
TGTGCCAGCAGCCCCGGGACAGGGGACTCCTACGAGCAGTACTTC CASSPGTGDSYEQYF TRBJ2-7 TRBV7-7 TRBD1 NA
TGTGCCACCAGCAGAGGAGGTCTTGCCTATGGCTACACCTTC CATSRGGLAYGYTF TRBJ1-2 TRBV15 NA NA
TGCGCCAGCAGCCAAGATCTAGGGGATAACAATCAGCCCCAGCATTTT CASSQDLGDNNQPQHF TRBJ1-5 TRBV4-3 NA NA
TGTGCCAGCAGTGAAGGGGCTAGCGGATCTGGAAACACCATATATTTT CASSEGASGSGNTIYF TRBJ1-3 TRBV6-1 NA NA
TGTGCCAGCATTCTGACTAGCGCTGCTCCAGATACGCAGTATTTT CASILTSAAPDTQYF TRBJ2-3 TRBV2 TRBD2 few
TGCGCCAGCAGCCGCTATCGGACAGGGTTGTGGACCGGGGAGCTGTTTTTT CASSRYRTGLWTGELFF TRBJ2-2 TRBV4-3 TRBD1 NA
TGTGCCACCAAGGACAGGTCTGGGGCCAACGTCCTGACTTTC CATKDRSGANVLTF TRBJ2-6 TRBV19 TRBD1 NA
TGTGCCAGCAGTGCACTAGCGGGGGAAAACCGCTACGAGCAGTACTTC CASSALAGENRYEQYF TRBJ2-7 TRBV6-1 TRBD2 few
TGCGCCAGCAGCCGAATTACAGGGTTGTTAGGCAAAAACATTCAGTACTTC CASSRITGLLGKNIQYF TRBJ2-4 TRBV4-3 NA NA
TGTGCCAGCAGTGACAGACTAGCGGGAGCGGCCGAGCAGTACTTC CASSDRLAGAAEQYF TRBJ2-7 TRBV6-1 TRBD2 NA
TGTGCCAGCAGCTTAGAGGGAGGTTCCTACAATGAGCAGTTCTTC CASSLEGGSYNEQFF TRBJ2-1 TRBV7-9 NA NA
TGTGCCACAGCGACGGGGAAGAACACTGAAGCTTTCTTT CATATGKNTEAFF TRBJ1-1 TRBV18 NA NA
TGTGCCAGCAGCGTAGGCGCGGCAAACACCGGGGAGCTGTTTTTT CASSVGAANTGELFF TRBJ2-2 TRBV9 NA NA
TGCGCCAGCAGCTATGGGCGGAACACTGAAGCTTTCTTT CASSYGRNTEAFF TRBJ1-1 TRBV5-1 NA NA
TGCGCCAGCAGTGCAGGGACACCCCCTGTGAACACTGAAGCTTTCTTT CASSAGTPPVNTEAFF TRBJ1-1 TRBV23-1 NA NA
TGTGCCAGCACAGGGCTTAACAATCAGCCCCAGCATTTT CASTGLNNQPQHF TRBJ1-5 TRBV6-6 NA NA
TGTGCCAGCAGCGAGGGACAGCTCTACGAGCAGTACTTC CASSEGQLYEQYF TRBJ2-7 TRBV7-8 TRBD1 NA
TGCGCCAGCAAACCTTTACTAGTCTCTAGTAATGAGCAGTTCTTC CASKPLLVSSNEQFF TRBJ2-1 TRBV10-2 NA NA
TGTGCCAGTAGTACCCACACCGGGGACAGGAAGGCTTTCTTT CASSTHTGDRKAFF TRBJ1-1 TRBV19 TRBD1 few